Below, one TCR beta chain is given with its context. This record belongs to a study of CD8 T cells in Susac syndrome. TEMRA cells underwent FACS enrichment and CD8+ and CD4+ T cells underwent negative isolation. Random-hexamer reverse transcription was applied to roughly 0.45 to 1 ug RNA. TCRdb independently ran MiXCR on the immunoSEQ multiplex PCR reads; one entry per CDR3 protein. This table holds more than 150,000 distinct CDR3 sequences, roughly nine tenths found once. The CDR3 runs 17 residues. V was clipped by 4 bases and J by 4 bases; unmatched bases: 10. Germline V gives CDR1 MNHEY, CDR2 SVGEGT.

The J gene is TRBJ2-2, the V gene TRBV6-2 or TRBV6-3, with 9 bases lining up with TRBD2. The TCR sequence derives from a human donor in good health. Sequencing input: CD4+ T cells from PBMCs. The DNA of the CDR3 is TGTGCCAGCAGTTTTCTTAGCGGGGGATACTTCACCGGGGAGCTGTTTTTT. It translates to CASSFLSGGYFTGELFF.